What follows are 27 T cell receptor beta chains derived from one specimen sequenced in a study of multiple sclerosis patients with progressive multifocal leukoencephalopathy. Sequencing was performed with immunoSEQ multiplex PCR; in TCRdb, only in-frame clones are kept and a portion is missing. The sample yields some 27,000 clones, 85% to 90% seen once. Time point specified: roughly 13 months of natalizumab therapy. This material consisted of PBMCs, taken from a patient treated with natalizumab. The receptors were sampled from a human donor with multiple sclerosis.

The chain couples TRBV29-1 to TRBJ2-3; 7 positions match TRBD2. Germline V lookup: CDR1 SQVTM, CDR2 ANQGSEA. The CDR3 totals 15 residues. J lost 3 bases, V lost 6 bases, and 12 bases had no gene match. CDR3 loop: CSVGGDARRTDTQYF. Here the CDR3 DNA reads TGCAGCGTGGGAGGGGACGCGCGAAGGACAGATACGCAGTATTTT.

This clone was seen once. The chain combines TRBV4-1 with TRBJ2-7, with D uncertain. V lost 2 bases and J lost 5, with 16 bases in between. This CDR3 has 15 residues. The germline V gene encodes CDR1 MGHRA and CDR2 YSYEKL. For the CDR3, the DNA is TGCGCCAGCAGCCAACGGGCGATAACAACCAACGAGCAGTACTTC. Translating it yields CASSQRAITTNEQYF.

This CDR3 reads CASSLPTEGTGPYEQYF. CDR3 coding DNA: TGTGCCAGCAGCCTACCCACAGAGGGGACAGGACCCTACGAGCAGTACTTC. The rearrangement uses TRBV7-6 and TRBJ2-7, with 8 bases that match TRBD1. After removal of 5 bases from V and 2 bases from J, the junction contained 14 bases not matched to a gene. The length of the CDR3 is 17 residues. CDR1 is SGHVS, CDR2 FNYEAQ, per germline.

The chain recombines TRBV5-4 with TRBJ2-5; TRBD2 aligns across 8 bases. CDR3 size: 17 residues. V dropped 0 bases and J dropped 1; count of bases not matched to a gene: 8. Germline-derived CDR1 and CDR2 are SGHNT and YYREEE (reference sequence). CDR3 coding DNA: TGTGCCAGCAGCTTGGAGGGGCGGGGGGCAACCCAAGAGACCCAGTACTTC. Amino acids: CASSLEGRGATQETQYF.

J is TRBJ2-3 and V is TRBV29-1; 7 nucleotides match TRBD2. The V segment lost 2 bases and the J segment 5 bases; nucleotides outside the gene matches: 13. Germline CDR1 and CDR2: SQVTM and ANQGSEA. This CDR3 region has 16 residues. This CDR3 reads CSVERATPWGGDTQYF. In DNA, the CDR3 is TGCAGCGTTGAACGTGCGACCCCCTGGGGGGGAGATACGCAGTATTTT.

J is TRBJ1-1 and V is TRBV5-1; D not resolved. This CDR3 is 15 amino acids long. V shed 4 bases and J shed 2 bases, with 15 bases lying between them. Germline CDR1 SGHRS, CDR2 YFSETQ. DNA of the CDR3: TGCGCCAGCAGCAAAGGGAGAGCCGAAAACACTGAAGCTTTCTTT. Translating gives CASSKGRAENTEAFF.

The chain is built from TRBV19 and TRBJ1-4; D is uncertain. This CDR3 has 15 residues. Deletions cut 0 bases from V and 4 bases from J, with 9 bases between. CDR1 is LNHDA, CDR2 SQIVND, per germline (reference sequence). CDR3 coding DNA: TGTGCCAGTAGTATAGAGGCCCGCGGTAATGAAAAACTGTTTTTT. The encoded protein is CASSIEARGNEKLFF.

This clone was found a few times. The chain employs TRBV6-5 and TRBJ1-3, with TRBD1 matching over 7 bases. The CDR3 spans 13 residues. The V gene end was trimmed by 8 bases and the J gene end by 6 bases; junction bases not matched to a gene: 7. Germline loops: CDR1 MNHEY, CDR2 SVGAGI. CDR3 DNA sequence: TGTGCCAGCCGGGGCAGGGGGGAAAACACCATATATTTT. It is translated as CASRGRGENTIYF.

V is TRBV6-5 and J is TRBJ1-2; 8 nucleotides match TRBD1. Germline CDR1 and CDR2: MNHEY and SVGAGI. The CDR3 sequence is 14 residues long. Trimming at V came to 5 bases and at J to 3 bases, leaving 5 bases not matched to a gene. The CDR3 DNA reads TGTGCCAGCAGTGAGGACAGGGCTGACTATGGCTACACCTTC. Residues: CASSEDRADYGYTF.

This clone was picked up one time. This chain joins TRBV6-1 and TRBJ1-5, with D possibly TRBD1 on 5 matching bases. The CDR3 extends over 13 amino acids. The V and J ends lost 2 bases and 5 bases respectively, with 7 bases between them. Germline CDR1 reads MNHNS; CDR2 reads SASEGT. CDR3: CASSETRDQPQHF. Here the CDR3 DNA reads TGTGCCAGCAGTGAAACCAGGGATCAGCCCCAGCATTTT.

The J gene is TRBJ2-3, the V gene TRBV4-1, with 8 bases matching TRBD1. The CDR3 runs 14 residues. V gave up 4 bases and J gave up 4 bases; unmatched junction bases: 4. The germline gives CDR1 MGHRA, CDR2 YSYEKL. CDR3 protein: CASSPQQGADTQYF. As DNA, the CDR3 is TGCGCCAGCAGCCCTCAACAGGGGGCAGATACGCAGTATTTT.

This chain uses TRBV5-1 with TRBJ1-4; D ambiguous. Trimming removed 1 base at V and 4 bases at J, with 2 bases between. Germline V gives CDR1 SGHRS, CDR2 YFSETQ. The CDR3 runs 12 residues. The CDR3 DNA follows: TGCGCCAGCAGCTTGAGTAATGAAAAACTGTTTTTT. It translates to CASSLSNEKLFF.

The V gene is TRBV11-2, the J gene TRBJ1-1; D is ambiguous. The CDR3 length is 13 residues. In germline, CDR1 is SGHAT, CDR2 FQNNGV. Deletions cut 5 bases from V and 1 base from J, with 8 bases between. CDR3 residues: CASSPAANTEAFF. The CDR3 DNA reads TGTGCCAGCAGCCCCGCGGCGAACACTGAAGCTTTCTTT.

With regard to this clone: Other DNA sequences of this sample code for an identical CDR3. The chain couples TRBV4-2 to TRBJ2-4; D not certain. Trimming shortened V by 10 bases and J by 16 bases, and 20 bases separated the two germline ends. In germline, CDR1 is LGHNA, CDR2 YNFKEQ. The CDR3 is 11 residues long. The CDR3: CATRRRDSVYF. The CDR3, as DNA: TGTGCCACCCGCCGAAGGGATTCGGTTTACTTC.

V usage is TRBV28 and J usage is TRBJ2-1; D unclear. The CDR3 loop spans 13 amino acids. Germline V gene data show CDR1 as MDHEN and CDR2 as SYDVKM. V was clipped by 2 bases and J by 3 bases, with 5 bases between them. CDR3 sequence (DNA): TGTGCCAGCAGTTTACCATTCTACAATGAGCAGTTCTTC. It translates to CASSLPFYNEQFF. The full variable domain, rest sourced from reference TRBV28 and TRBJ2-1, is DVKVTQSSRYLVKRTGEKVFLECVQDMDHENMFWYRQDPGLGLRLIYFSYDVKMKEKGDIPEGYSVSREKKERFSLILESASTNQTSMYLCASSLPFYNEQFFGPGTRLTVL.

This chain joins TRBV5-1 and TRBJ2-2; 7 bases map to TRBD1. This CDR3 is built from 17 residues. J lost 0 bases, V lost 2 bases, and 7 bases had no gene match. The V gene's germline CDR1 is SGHRS and CDR2 YFSETQ. CDR3 residues: CASSFPRQGTNTGELFF. CDR3 nucleotide sequence: TGCGCCAGCAGCTTCCCTCGACAGGGAACGAACACCGGGGAGCTGTTTTTT.

The J gene is TRBJ2-1, the V gene TRBV28; tentatively, D is TRBD1 (6 bases). The CDR3 contains 12 residues. Germline values: CDR1 MDHEN, CDR2 SYDVKM. V lost 7 bases and J 6 bases, leaving 10 bases between the germline ends. CDR3 DNA: TGTGCCAGCAAACAGGGTGTCAATGAGCAGTTCTTC. It yields the protein CASKQGVNEQFF.

The gene calls are TRBV6-1 and TRBJ1-6; D is unresolved. The V gene's germline CDR1 is MNHNS and CDR2 SASEGT. The CDR3 spans 13 residues. V was pared by 3 bases and J by 7 bases, with 7 bases between. CDR3 DNA sequence: TGTGCCAGCAGTGACAGGATAAATTCACCCCTCCACTTT. It codes for CASSDRINSPLHF.

With respect to this clone: A junction end diverges from the germline sequence, so it may reflect a read error. The chain joins TRBV4-1 to TRBJ1-4; perhaps TRBD1 as D (5 bases). Germline lookup yields CDR1 MGHRA and CDR2 YSYEKL. The CDR3 is made up of 12 amino acids. The CDR3 bases are TGCGCCAGCAGCAAAGACAGAGGAAAACTGTTTTTT. This codes for CASSKDRGKLFF.

The chain joins TRBV4-1 to TRBJ2-5; TRBD1 is a possible D gene (5 bases). Germline V gene data show CDR1 as MGHRA and CDR2 as YSYEKL. V shed 6 bases and J shed 5 bases, with 16 bases lying between them. The CDR3 contains 14 residues. The CDR3 DNA reads as TGCGCCAGCAGTGAGGTCAGGGATCGGGAGACCCAGTACTTC. The encoded protein is CASSEVRDRETQYF.

The rearrangement uses TRBV2 and TRBJ2-5; 12 positions match TRBD2. This CDR3 has 15 amino acids. Trimming cost V 6 bases and J 1 base; bases outside gene matches: 3. Germline loops: CDR1 SNHLY, CDR2 FYNNEI. The CDR3, as DNA: TGTGCCAGCAGATTGACTAGCGGGGGCCAAGAGACCCAGTACTTC. This sequence encodes CASRLTSGGQETQYF.

The V gene is TRBV29-1, the J gene TRBJ1-2; 8 bases line up with TRBD1. This CDR3 contains 12 residues. Germline values: CDR1 SQVTM, CDR2 ANQGSEA. With 5 bases clipped from V and 6 bases from J, the junction kept 5 bases outside the gene matches. The DNA of the CDR3 is TGCAGCGTTTCAGGGGGCGCTAATGGCTACACCTTC. Its translation is CSVSGGANGYTF.

This chain joins TRBV6-6 and TRBJ1-5, with no clear D. V was clipped by 0 bases and J by 0 bases, with 9 bases between them. Looked up from germline, CDR1 is MNHNY and CDR2 is SVGAGI (reference sequence). This CDR3 contains 16 residues. The CDR3 loop is CASSYSFMRSNQPQHF. The CDR3 DNA sequence: TGTGCCAGCAGTTACTCGTTTATGCGTAGCAATCAGCCCCAGCATTTT.

This chain connects TRBV10-1 to TRBJ2-7; D is ambiguous. CDR1 and CDR2 (germline): WNHNN, SYGVQD (reference sequence). The V gene lost 0 bases and the J gene lost 3 bases, with 15 bases spanning the gap. The CDR3 extends over 16 amino acids. CDR3 sequence reads: CASSESILDRNYEQYF. CDR3 DNA: TGCGCCAGCAGTGAGTCTATACTCGACCGAAACTACGAGCAGTACTTC.

The chain uses TRBV6-5 and TRBJ2-7; TRBD1 or TRBD2 may be the D gene (5 bases each). Germline V lookup: CDR1 MNHEY, CDR2 SVGAGI. Trimming left V 0 bases short and J 1 base short, with 10 bases between. CDR3 length equals 15 residues. The CDR3 spells CASSYSRGRSYEQYF. Written as DNA, the CDR3 is TGTGCCAGCAGTTACTCGAGGGGCAGGTCCTACGAGCAGTACTTC.

This rearrangement joins TRBV4-2 to TRBJ1-1; D is unclear. The length of the CDR3 is 14 residues. Per the germline V gene, CDR1 is LGHNA and CDR2 is YNFKEQ. V was trimmed by 0 bases and J by 2 bases, leaving 7 bases between them. The DNA for the CDR3 is TGTGCCAGCAGCCAAGATGGGGATAACACTGAAGCTTTCTTT. It translates to CASSQDGDNTEAFF.

The chain uses TRBV19 and TRBJ2-5; D might be TRBD1 or TRBD2, each matching 6 bases. Germline V gives CDR1 LNHDA, CDR2 SQIVND (reference sequence). The CDR3 extends over 17 amino acids. The ends were cut back, 3 bases at V and 3 bases at J, with 20 bases in the middle. The DNA of the CDR3 is TGTGCCAGTAGTATGCCCCGAGGATCGGGGGCTGAAGAGACCCAGTACTTC. Its protein product is CASSMPRGSGAEETQYF.